Presented here are 4 T cell receptor beta chains from one specimen sequenced in a study of T cell changes during pregnancy in multiple sclerosis. Only in-frame clones appear in the TCRdb table, and some are missing; sequencing was by immunoSEQ multiplex PCR. The sample yields some 80,000 clones, about 93% seen once. Sequences were derived from CD4+ T cells from peripheral blood mononuclear cells, sampled after pregnancy. These TCRs come from a female donor with multiple sclerosis, enrolled in a pregnancy study.

The CDR3 protein is CASSIGGRRETQYF. In DNA, the CDR3 is TGTGCCAGTAGTATTGGTGGGAGGCGGGAGACCCAGTACTTC. The chain has TRBV19 and TRBJ2-5; a possible D gene is TRBD2 (6 bases). The CDR3 length is 14 residues. Looked up from germline, CDR1 is LNHDA and CDR2 is SQIVND (reference sequence). V lost 3 bases, J lost 5 bases, and 13 bases lay in between.

The chain employs TRBV27 and TRBJ1-1; D remains unclear. Trimming took off 5 bases at V and 5 bases at J, with 18 bases between the two ends. CDR3 length equals 15 residues. Looked up from germline, CDR1 is MNHEY and CDR2 is SMNVEV (reference sequence). The CDR3, as DNA: TGTGCCAGCAGTCGAATCGACACCATGTTTACTGAAGCTTTCTTT. Encoded protein: CASSRIDTMFTEAFF.

The rearrangement uses TRBV6-5 and TRBJ2-7; TRBD1 agrees at 9 bases. The germline gives CDR1 MNHEY, CDR2 SVGAGI. The CDR3 contains 13 residues. Trimming cost V 10 bases and J 3 bases; bases outside gene matches: 7. The CDR3 DNA follows: TGTGCCACGACAGGACAGGGGTTCTACGAGCAGTACTTC. It is translated as CATTGQGFYEQYF.

CDR3 in DNA: TGCGCCAGCAGCCAAGTAGGACAGGGCGGGCGTGAGCAGTTCTTC. Translated, it gives CASSQVGQGGREQFF. The chain joins TRBV4-1 to TRBJ2-1; the match to TRBD1 covers 8 bases. CDR1 MGHRA and CDR2 YSYEKL come from the germline V gene. The CDR3 runs 15 residues. Trimming removed 1 base from V and 9 bases from J; junction bases left unmatched: 8.